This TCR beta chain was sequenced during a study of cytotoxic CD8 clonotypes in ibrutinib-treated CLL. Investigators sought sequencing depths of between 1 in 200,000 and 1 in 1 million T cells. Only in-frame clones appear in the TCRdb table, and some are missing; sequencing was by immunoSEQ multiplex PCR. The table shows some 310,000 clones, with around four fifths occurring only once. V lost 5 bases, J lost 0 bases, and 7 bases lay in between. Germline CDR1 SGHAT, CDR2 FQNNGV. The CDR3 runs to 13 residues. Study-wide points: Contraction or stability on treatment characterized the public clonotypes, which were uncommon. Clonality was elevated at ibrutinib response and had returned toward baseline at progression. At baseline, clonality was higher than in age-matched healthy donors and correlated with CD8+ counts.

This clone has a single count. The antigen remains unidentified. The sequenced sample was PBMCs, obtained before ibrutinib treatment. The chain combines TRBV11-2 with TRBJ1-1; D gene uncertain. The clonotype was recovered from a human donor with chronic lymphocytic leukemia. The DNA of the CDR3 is TGTGCCAGCAGCCCTAATATGAACACTGAAGCTTTCTTT. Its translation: CASSPNMNTEAFF. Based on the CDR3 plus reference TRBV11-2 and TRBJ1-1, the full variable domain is EAGVAQSPRYKIIEKRQSVAFWCNPISGHATLYWYQQILGQGPKLLIQFQNNGVVDDSQLPKDRFSAERLKGVDSTLKIQPAKLEDSAVYLCASSPNMNTEAFFGQGTRLTVV.